The present T cell receptor (beta chain) was sequenced within a study of graft-versus-host responses after intestinal transplantation. Study-wide background: Each recipient received anti-thymocyte globulin induction, then tacrolimus and steroids for approximately three years.

Looked up from germline, CDR1 is MGHDK and CDR2 is SYGVNS. The V end was cut by 10 bases, the J end by 0 bases, with 14 bases between. This CDR3 is 14 amino acids long. About this clone itself: Its specificity is unknown.

The method was immunoSEQ multiplex PCR; TCRdb's version includes in-frame clones alone and lacks a portion of them. Here the sample spans some 120,000 clones, 90% being singletons. The origin of this receptor is a human donor who received an intestinal transplant. The chain couples TRBV25-1 to TRBJ2-3; the D gene is possibly TRBD2 (5 bases). Sample: unstimulated CD4+ T cells sorted from spleen or lymph node cells, taken before intestinal transplant. The CDR3, as DNA: TGTGCCACCCGCGGGCGAACTAGCACAGATACGCAGTATTTT. Translating it yields CATRGRTSTDTQYF.